The 14 T cell receptor beta chains listed next were all sequenced from one sample in a study of blood T cell repertoires in COVID-19. This table comes from immunoSEQ multiplex PCR, and its TCRdb copy is limited to in-frame clones, with some not included. The profile shows roughly 260,000 clones, more than 75% of them singletons. Sequencing was done on a sample of PBMCs or T cells enriched from blood (not recorded which). These receptors originate from a woman aged 18-29 years who had recovered from COVID-19.

The CDR3 region has the DNA TGTGCCAGCAGCCACATGGACAGTCCGAGCAATCAGCCCCAGCATTTT. Translating it yields CASSHMDSPSNQPQHF. This chain links TRBV7-9 with TRBJ1-5; weak D call: TRBD1 (6 bases). Germline CDR1 SEHNR, CDR2 FQNEAQ (reference sequence). CDR3 length equals 16 residues. The ends were cut back, 5 bases at V and 1 base at J, with 15 bases in the middle.

This clone has only one observation. V gene TRBV28 combines with J gene TRBJ2-7; a possible D gene is TRBD1 (6 bases). The CDR3 runs 13 residues. Germline CDR1 reads MDHEN; CDR2 reads SYDVKM. Deletions cut 6 bases from V and 1 base from J, with 10 bases between. The chain's CDR3 is CASSETGSYEQYF. The CDR3 DNA reads as TGTGCCAGCAGCGAGACAGGATCCTACGAGCAGTACTTC.

CDR3 in DNA: TGTGCCAGCAGGACGGCAGGGATGAACACTGAAGCTTTCTTT. Translation gives CASRTAGMNTEAFF. The rearrangement links TRBV28 to TRBJ1-1; perhaps TRBD1 as D (5 bases). The CDR3 consists of 14 residues. Germline V gene lookup returns CDR1 MDHEN and CDR2 SYDVKM. Trimming pared 6 bases from V and 0 bases from J, leaving 11 bases between.

This clone was counted a few times. The chain couples TRBV28 to TRBJ2-7, with TRBD1 matching over 11 bases. This CDR3 spans 14 amino acids. The ends lost 5 bases at V and 6 bases at J; junction bases unmatched: 6. Germline V gene data show CDR1 as MDHEN and CDR2 as SYDVKM. CDR3 loop: CASSRTGGGFEQYF. CDR3 coding DNA: TGTGCCAGCAGTCGGACAGGGGGCGGATTCGAGCAGTACTTC.

This clone appeared a few times. J is TRBJ1-2 and V is TRBV7-2; no firm D call. This CDR3 region has 16 residues. Trimming cost V 0 bases and J 7 bases, with 18 bases left between them. Germline CDR1 reads SGHTA; CDR2 reads FQGNSA. CDR3 in amino acids: CASSLALAGSLGGYTF. DNA for the CDR3: TGTGCCAGCAGCTTAGCGCTGGCAGGTTCCCTCGGTGGCTACACCTTC.

The chain couples TRBV19 to TRBJ2-3; 9 bases are a match to TRBD1. Germline CDR1 reads LNHDA; CDR2 reads SQIVND (reference sequence). V lost 6 bases to trimming and J lost 4 bases; unmatched junction nucleotides: 14. This CDR3 is built from 17 residues. As DNA, the CDR3 is TGTGCCAGTAGCCCACTTAAATACAGGGGGCTAGCAGATACGCAGTATTTT. Translated: CASSPLKYRGLADTQYF.

The chain combines TRBV28 with TRBJ2-7; TRBD1 agrees at 11 bases. Trimming at V came to 2 bases and at J to 3 bases, leaving 6 bases not matched to a gene. The CDR3 has 16 residues. Germline-derived CDR1 and CDR2 are MDHEN and SYDVKM. CDR3 nucleotide sequence: TGTGCCAGCAGTTTAACCTCCGGGACAGGGGGCTACGAGCAGTACTTC. Its translation: CASSLTSGTGGYEQYF.

This chain uses TRBV15 with TRBJ2-2, with 15 positions matching TRBD2. V gave up 1 base and J gave up 4 bases; unmatched junction bases: 7. This CDR3 comprises 19 residues. Per the germline V gene, CDR1 is LNHNV and CDR2 is YYDKDF (reference sequence). The CDR3 nucleotides are TGTGCCACCAGCAGAGCCGGGACTAGCGGGGGGAAAGTCACCGGGGAGCTGTTTTTT. Translating gives CATSRAGTSGGKVTGELFF.

This chain joins TRBV28 and TRBJ1-6; the match to TRBD1 covers 8 bases. V gave up 11 bases and J gave up 9 bases; unmatched junction bases: 15. Germline lookup yields CDR1 MDHEN and CDR2 SYDVKM. The CDR3 is made up of 15 amino acids. The DNA for the CDR3 is TGTGCCTCAAGACGCGATACAGGGGGGGGTTCACCCCTCCACTTT. This gives the protein CASRRDTGGGSPLHF.

This clone was detected a few times. DNA of the CDR3: TGTGCCAGCAGCTTAGGGCTTGGGACAGTAAGAAACACCGGGGAGCTGTTTTTT. Residues: CASSLGLGTVRNTGELFF. The chain carries TRBV7-2 and TRBJ2-2; 7 nucleotides match TRBD1. V gave up 1 base and J gave up 2 bases; unmatched junction bases: 10. The CDR3 runs to 18 residues. Germline CDR1 is SGHTA and CDR2 is FQGNSA.

V is TRBV10-2 and J is TRBJ1-3; possibly TRBD1 for D (6 bases). The CDR3 length is 17 residues. CDR1 is WSHSY, CDR2 SAAADI, per germline. V was trimmed by 4 bases and J by 2 bases, leaving 18 bases between them. CDR3: CASSGNYNGQTGNTIYF. In nucleotides, the CDR3 is TGCGCCAGCAGTGGGAATTACAACGGACAGACTGGAAACACCATATATTTT.

The chain links TRBV6-5 to TRBJ2-2; 13 nucleotides align to TRBD2. Unmatched junction bases numbered 3, after V lost 4 bases and J lost 7 bases. Germline V gives CDR1 MNHEY, CDR2 SVGAGI. The CDR3 runs 15 residues. The CDR3 nucleotides are TGTGCCAGCAGTTTACTAGCGGGGGGGCGCGGGGAGCTGTTTTTT. It is translated as CASSLLAGGRGELFF.

The rearrangement uses TRBV9 and TRBJ2-7; TRBD1 matches 7 bases. The CDR3 has 16 amino acids. Germline V CDR1 and CDR2: SGDLS, YYNGEE. Trimming removed 2 bases from V and 4 bases from J; junction bases left unmatched: 12. CDR3 in amino acids: CASSVSQGTAVYEQYF. CDR3 nucleotide sequence: TGTGCCAGCAGCGTCAGCCAGGGGACAGCAGTATACGAGCAGTACTTC.

This clone showed up just once. The chain is built from TRBV5-1 and TRBJ2-3; D is perhaps TRBD1 (5 bases). The CDR3 contains 14 residues. The V and J ends lost 0 bases and 6 bases respectively, with 11 bases between them. Germline V lookup: CDR1 SGHRS, CDR2 YFSETQ. CDR3 amino acids: CASSLAQGPDTQYF. CDR3 bases: TGCGCCAGCAGCTTGGCCCAGGGTCCTGATACGCAGTATTTT.